The 16 T cell receptor beta chains given below trace back to one sample, sequenced in a study of spatial heterogeneity in lung cancer (dated by TCRdb to between 2018 and 2021). Library prep was done by 5' RACE. These reads were obtained on a NextSeq 500. The public reads were reanalyzed by TCRdb: fastp trimming at Q25, MiXCR alignment, in-frame beta chains only. Rows are combined by CDR3 protein, so each entry shows the most common genes and DNA. The sample table contains roughly 80,000 distinct CDR3 sequences; only one count was recorded for about 8% of them. 6.8% of the sample goes to the ten largest clones. What this sample's time point label stands for: sample taken at primary tumor resection. The starting material was PBMCs, obtained at surgery. These receptors all come from a male donor with early-stage non-small cell lung cancer.

In this sample, this clonotype turned up many times. The chain uses TRBV4-1 and TRBJ2-1, with TRBD2 identical over 16 bases. V was clipped by 4 bases and J by 10 bases; unmatched bases: 10. This CDR3 has 17 amino acids. Germline assignment: CDR1 MGHRA and CDR2 YSYEKL. The CDR3 loop reads CASSLTGTSGRAGEQFF. Here the CDR3 DNA reads TGCGCCAGCAGCCTCACCGGGACTAGCGGGAGGGCCGGGGAGCAGTTCTTC.

This clonotype was counted many times. The CDR3 reads CSARDPVRGGSFF. In DNA form, the CDR3 reads TGCAGTGCTAGAGACCCCGTCCGGGGGGGATCTTTCTTT. J is TRBJ1-1 and V is TRBV20-1, with D tentatively TRBD1 (5 bases). This CDR3 spans 13 amino acids. V was pared by 0 bases and J by 12 bases, with 17 bases between. Germline CDR1 DFQATT, CDR2 SNEGSKA (reference sequence).

Many counts were recorded for this clonotype. The J gene is TRBJ2-7, the V gene TRBV10-3, with a tentative D call TRBD2 (5 bases). This CDR3 contains 14 residues. Germline CDR1 ENHRY, CDR2 SYGVKD. V lost 0 bases and J 1 base, leaving 7 bases between the germline ends. This CDR3 reads CAISESTNSYEQYF. Written as DNA, the CDR3 is TGTGCCATCAGTGAGTCGACTAATTCCTACGAGCAGTACTTC.

The rearrangement uses TRBV5-1 and TRBJ2-3; TRBD2 might be the D (6 bases). The V and J ends lost 0 bases and 2 bases respectively, with 10 bases between them. CDR1 SGHRS and CDR2 YFSETQ come from the germline V gene. The CDR3 spans 15 residues. CDR3: CASSLVLGLTDTQYF. As DNA, the CDR3 is TGCGCCAGCAGCTTGGTTTTGGGACTCACAGATACGCAGTATTTT.

This sequence joins TRBV6-1 and TRBJ2-3; the match to TRBD2 covers 10 bases. This CDR3 contains 16 residues. V shed 8 bases and J 3 bases; nucleotides not matched to a gene: 11. Germline V gives CDR1 MNHNS, CDR2 SASEGT. The CDR3 region is CASLAGDARLTDTQYF. The CDR3, as DNA: TGTGCCAGCCTAGCGGGAGATGCTAGATTGACAGATACGCAGTATTTT.

This clonotype was counted at least ten times. The genes are TRBV4-1 and TRBJ2-7, with 9 bases matching TRBD1. With V trimmed by 5 bases and J by 1 base, 3 bases remained unmatched. Germline V gene lookup returns CDR1 MGHRA and CDR2 YSYEKL. The CDR3 has 14 residues. The CDR3 protein is CASSWTGASYEQYF. The CDR3 region has the DNA TGCGCCAGCAGCTGGACAGGGGCTTCCTACGAGCAGTACTTC.

Many counts were recorded for this clonotype. V is TRBV7-2 and J is TRBJ2-1; D remains ambiguous. Germline loops: CDR1 SGHTA, CDR2 FQGNSA. Trimming shortened V by 1 base and J by 5 bases, and 15 bases separated the two germline ends. This CDR3 is built from 16 residues. Written as DNA, the CDR3 is TGTGCCAGCAGCTTAGGTTTAACTACGCGGCACAATGAGCAGTTCTTC. Encoded protein: CASSLGLTTRHNEQFF. Using reference TRBV7-2 and TRBJ2-1 for the parts outside the CDR3, the full variable domain is GAGVSQSPSNKVTEKGKDVELRCDPISGHTALYWYRQSLGQGLEFLIYFQGNSAPDKSGLPSDRFSAERTGGSVSTLTIQRTQQEDSAVYLCASSLGLTTRHNEQFFGPGTRLTVL.

At least ten counts were recorded for this clonotype. The rearrangement links TRBV5-1 to TRBJ1-1; unclear D gene. The germline V and J ends were trimmed by 0 bases and 1 base, with 10 bases remaining between them. Germline V gives CDR1 SGHRS, CDR2 YFSETQ. The CDR3 totals 15 residues. The CDR3 DNA sequence: TGCGCCAGCAGCTTGGGTGTGGGGTCGAACACTGAAGCTTTCTTT. Its translation is CASSLGVGSNTEAFF. Combining the CDR3 with reference TRBV5-1 and TRBJ1-1 gives the whole variable domain KAGVTQTPRYLIKTRGQQVTLSCSPISGHRSVSWYQQTPGQGLQFLFEYFSETQRNKGNFPGRFSGRQFSNSRSEMNVSTLELGDSALYLCASSLGVGSNTEAFFGQGTRLTVV.

This clonotype was counted a few times. The V gene is TRBV24-1, the J gene TRBJ2-2, with 8 bases lining up with TRBD2. Germline CDR1 and CDR2: KGHDR and SFDVKD. The CDR3 is made up of 16 amino acids. Losses at the gene ends were 9 bases for V and 0 bases for J; bases not matched to a gene: 8. The chain's CDR3 is CATSLAGLANTGELFF. CDR3 nucleotides: TGTGCCACCTCATTAGCGGGACTAGCGAACACCGGGGAGCTGTTTTTT.

CDR3 sequence (DNA): TGTGCCAGCAGCCCGGCCGGACTAGCGGGAGGGGGAGAGCAGTTCTTC. It translates to CASSPAGLAGGGEQFF. The V call is TRBV3-1, the J call TRBJ2-1; 15 nucleotides line up with TRBD2. From germline, CDR1 is LGHDT and CDR2 YNNKEL (reference sequence). The CDR3 sequence is 16 residues long. V was clipped by 4 bases and J by 10 bases; unmatched bases: 8.

In its sample, this clonotype was seen a few times. The chain couples TRBV9 to TRBJ2-1, with D unclear. Trimming cost V 3 bases and J 5 bases, with 15 bases left between them. The CDR3 consists of 15 residues. The germline CDR1 and CDR2 sequences are SGDLS and YYNGEE. The CDR3 spells CASSAGGGQNNEQFF. The CDR3 DNA is TGTGCCAGCAGCGCGGGCGGCGGCCAGAACAATGAGCAGTTCTTC.

The chain is built from TRBV7-9 and TRBJ1-2; D is ambiguous. The CDR3 contains 13 residues. In germline, CDR1 is SEHNR, CDR2 FQNEAQ (reference sequence). V lost 4 bases and J lost 7, with 13 bases in between. The CDR3: CASSSPLLAGYTF. CDR3 DNA: TGTGCCAGCAGCTCTCCCCTGTTGGCTGGCTACACCTTC.

The V and J genes are TRBV6-5 and TRBJ2-1, with 8 bases lining up with TRBD2. The CDR3 covers 14 residues. CDR1 is MNHEY, CDR2 SVGAGI, per germline. With V trimmed by 4 bases and J by 10 bases, 9 bases remained unmatched. The CDR3 sequence is CASSLTSAGGEQFF. In nucleotides, the CDR3 is TGTGCCAGCAGTTTGACTAGCGCTGGGGGCGAGCAGTTCTTC.

CDR3: CAWSATGDRSYNEQFF. As DNA, the CDR3 is TGTGCCTGGAGTGCAACCGGGGATCGCTCCTACAATGAGCAGTTCTTC. J is TRBJ2-1 and V is TRBV30, with D possibly TRBD2 on 5 matching bases. Germline V gene lookup returns CDR1 GTSNPN and CDR2 SVGIG (reference sequence). The CDR3 extends over 16 amino acids. Between the trimmed V and J ends, which lost 1 base and 0 bases, there was a span of 13 bases.

This clonotype was found a few times. The rearrangement joins TRBV28 to TRBJ2-2; possible D gene TRBD1, 6 bases. With 2 bases removed from V and 5 bases from J, the gap between germline ends came to 18 bases. This CDR3 spans 17 amino acids. In germline, CDR1 is MDHEN, CDR2 SYDVKM. CDR3 region: CASSLRYWPQGTGELFF. CDR3 DNA sequence: TGTGCCAGCAGTTTACGCTACTGGCCTCAGGGGACCGGGGAGCTGTTTTTT.

This clonotype was recorded many times. This chain uses TRBV9 with TRBJ2-3, with D perhaps TRBD1 (6 bases). Germline V lookup: CDR1 SGDLS, CDR2 YYNGEE. Trimming took off 2 bases at V and 0 bases at J, with 7 bases between the two ends. The CDR3 has 14 amino acids. The CDR3 protein is CASSVRGSTDTQYF. The CDR3 DNA is TGTGCCAGCAGCGTCAGGGGTAGCACAGATACGCAGTATTTT.